One and the same sample provided the 6 T cell receptor beta chains below, sequenced in a study of shared clonotypes between healthy human individuals. Produced via immunoSEQ multiplex PCR; TCRdb's table is partial and in-frame only. The table records roughly 500,000 clones, roughly 95% of them present only once. The specimen sequenced was naive CD4+ T cells sorted from blood. Subset noted: CD45RA+ positively selected. All receptors come from a woman aged 25-40 years in good health.

The chain recombines TRBV19 with TRBJ2-7; D is possibly TRBD1 or TRBD2 (6 bases each). CDR3 length: 16 residues. The ends were cut back, 5 bases at V and 6 bases at J, with 23 bases in the middle. Germline CDR1 and CDR2: LNHDA and SQIVND (reference sequence). The CDR3 DNA reads TGTGCCAGTAGTCGACGGGGGCAGGGGTCGCCCTTCGAGCAGTACTTC. Translating it yields CASSRRGQGSPFEQYF.

J is TRBJ2-7 and V is TRBV28; 7 bases fit TRBD2. The CDR3 sequence is 15 residues long. With 4 bases clipped from V and 3 bases from J, the junction kept 9 bases outside the gene matches. Germline assignment: CDR1 MDHEN and CDR2 SYDVKM. CDR3 sequence reads: CASSSEGGGSYEQYF. For the CDR3, the DNA is TGTGCCAGCAGTTCCGAAGGCGGCGGGAGCTACGAGCAGTACTTC.

The chain uses TRBV5-5 and TRBJ2-2, with D possibly TRBD1 on 5 matching bases. Germline lookup yields CDR1 SGHKS and CDR2 YYEKEE (reference sequence). This CDR3 contains 16 residues. Trimming took off 1 base at V and 1 base at J, with 11 bases between the two ends. CDR3 sequence reads: CASSLRRTMNTGELFF. Here the CDR3 DNA reads TGTGCCAGCAGCTTGCGCAGGACAATGAACACCGGGGAGCTGTTTTTT. Filled out from reference TRBV5-5 and TRBJ2-2, the complete variable domain reads DAGVTQSPTHLIKTRGQQVTLRCSPISGHKSVSWYQQVLGQGPQFIFQYYEKEERGRGNFPDRFSARQFPNYSSELNVNALLLGDSALYLCASSLRRTMNTGELFFGEGSRLTVL.

The chain recombines TRBV5-1 with TRBJ1-5; perhaps TRBD1 as D (5 bases). The CDR3 runs to 14 residues. The V gene lost 0 bases and the J gene lost 7 bases, with 11 bases spanning the gap. The germline V gene has CDR1 SGHRS and CDR2 YFSETQ. Written as DNA, the CDR3 is TGCGCCAGCAGCTTGGGGCTTGGGGGGCAGCCCCAGCATTTT. Its protein is CASSLGLGGQPQHF.

This chain joins TRBV5-1 and TRBJ2-7, with D uncertain. The CDR3 covers 12 residues. Germline V gene data show CDR1 as SGHRS and CDR2 as YFSETQ. V lost 2 bases and J 4 bases, leaving 7 bases between the germline ends. The CDR3: CASSFEQYEQYF. The DNA for the CDR3 is TGCGCCAGCAGCTTTGAGCAGTACGAGCAGTACTTC.

The J gene is TRBJ1-2, the V gene TRBV21-1; the table's D call, TRBD1, has no DNA check behind it. TRBV21-1 is classified as a pseudogene. The CDR3 is made up of 17 amino acids. This chain's CDR3 is CASSKEIGQRANYGYTF. In DNA, the CDR3 is TGTGCCAGCAGCAAAGAAATAGGACAGAGAGCTAACTATGGCTACACCTTC.